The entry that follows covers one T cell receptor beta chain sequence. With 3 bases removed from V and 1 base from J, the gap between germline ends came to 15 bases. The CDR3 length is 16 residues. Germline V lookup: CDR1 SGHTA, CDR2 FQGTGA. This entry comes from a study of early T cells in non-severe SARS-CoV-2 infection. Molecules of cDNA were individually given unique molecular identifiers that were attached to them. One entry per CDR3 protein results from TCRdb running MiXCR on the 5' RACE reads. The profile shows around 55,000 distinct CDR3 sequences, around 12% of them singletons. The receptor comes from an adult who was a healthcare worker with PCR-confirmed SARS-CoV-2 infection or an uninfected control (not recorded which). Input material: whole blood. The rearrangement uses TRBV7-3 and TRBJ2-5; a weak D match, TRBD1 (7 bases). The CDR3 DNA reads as TGTGCCAGCAGCTTGGGGGTGCGGGACAGCCAAGAGACCCAGTACTTC. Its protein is CASSLGVRDSQETQYF.